This T cell receptor (beta chain) was sequenced during a study of blood T cell repertoires in COVID-19. Notes on this clone: Additional DNA sequences in this sample encode the identical CDR3.

Libraries were prepared by immunoSEQ multiplex PCR; TCRdb keeps only in-frame clonotypes and omits some of them. Seen here are about 150,000 clones, almost 80% observed once, and the top ten hold under 10%. The V and J ends lost 0 bases and 1 base respectively, with 6 bases between them. Looked up from germline, CDR1 is SGHVS and CDR2 is FQNEAQ. This CDR3 has 14 residues. The sequence was obtained from a middle-aged man with active or convalescent COVID-19. The V and J genes are TRBV7-8 and TRBJ1-1; perhaps TRBD1 as D (5 bases). Sequencing used peripheral blood. This CDR3 reads CASSLAGGNTEAFF. CDR3 nucleotides: TGTGCCAGCAGCTTAGCGGGGGGGAACACTGAAGCTTTCTTT.